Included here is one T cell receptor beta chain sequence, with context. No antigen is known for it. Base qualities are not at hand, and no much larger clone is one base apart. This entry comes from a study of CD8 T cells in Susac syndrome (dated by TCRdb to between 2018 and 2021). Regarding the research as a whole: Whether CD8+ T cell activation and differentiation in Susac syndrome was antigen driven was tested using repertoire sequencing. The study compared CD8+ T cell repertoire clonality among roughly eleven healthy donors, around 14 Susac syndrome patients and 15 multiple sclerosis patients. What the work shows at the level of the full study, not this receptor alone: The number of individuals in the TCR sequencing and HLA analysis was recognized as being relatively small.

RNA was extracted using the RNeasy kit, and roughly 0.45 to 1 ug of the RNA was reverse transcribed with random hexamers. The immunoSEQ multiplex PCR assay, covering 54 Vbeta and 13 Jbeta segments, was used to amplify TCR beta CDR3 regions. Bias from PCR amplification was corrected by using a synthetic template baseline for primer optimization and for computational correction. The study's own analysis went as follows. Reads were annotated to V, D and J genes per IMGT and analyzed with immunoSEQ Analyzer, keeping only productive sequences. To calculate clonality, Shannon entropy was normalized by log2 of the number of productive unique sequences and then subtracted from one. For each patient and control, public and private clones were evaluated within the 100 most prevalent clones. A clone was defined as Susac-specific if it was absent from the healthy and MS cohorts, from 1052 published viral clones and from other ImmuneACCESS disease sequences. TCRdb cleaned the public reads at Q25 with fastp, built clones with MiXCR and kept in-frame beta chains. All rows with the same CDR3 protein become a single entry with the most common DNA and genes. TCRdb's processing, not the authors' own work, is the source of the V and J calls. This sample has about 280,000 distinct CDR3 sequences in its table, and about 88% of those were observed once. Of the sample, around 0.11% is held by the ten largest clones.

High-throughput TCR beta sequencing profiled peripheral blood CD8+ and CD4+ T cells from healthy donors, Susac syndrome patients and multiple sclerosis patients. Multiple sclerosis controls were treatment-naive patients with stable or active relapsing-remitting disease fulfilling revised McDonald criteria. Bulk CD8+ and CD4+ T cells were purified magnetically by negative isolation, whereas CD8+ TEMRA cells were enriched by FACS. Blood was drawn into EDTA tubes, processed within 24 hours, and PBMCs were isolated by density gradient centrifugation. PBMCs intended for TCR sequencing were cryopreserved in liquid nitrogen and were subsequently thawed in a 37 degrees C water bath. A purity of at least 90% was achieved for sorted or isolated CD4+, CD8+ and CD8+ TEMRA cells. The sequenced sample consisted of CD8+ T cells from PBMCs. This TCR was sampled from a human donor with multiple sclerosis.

CDR3 loop: CASSALGQGRSGANVLTF. The DNA sequence is TGTGCCAGCAGCGCCTTGGGACAGGGGCGATCTGGGGCCAACGTCCTGACTTTC. Recombination connected TRBV9 to TRBJ2-6; TRBD1 aligns with 10 central bases. Based on the germline V gene, the CDR1 and CDR2 sequences are SGDLS and YYNGEE. The CDR3 runs 18 amino acids, cysteine and phenylalanine included. The only DNA kept is the CDR3, 54 bases in frame from the first base. After removal of 3 bases from V and 1 base from J, the junction retains 7 bases not matched to a gene.